This is a list of T cell receptor beta chains from one sample in a study of T cells in Graves' hyperthyroidism and ophthalmopathy. Via MiXCR, TCRdb re-called the multiplex PCR reads, giving one row per CDR3 protein. The data show about 600,000 distinct CDR3 sequences, around 15% seen once. The sample was blood. The receptors shown here come from a woman in her 40s with Graves' ophthalmopathy. Both conserved end residues are part of each CDR3. Each record gives: D gene, clone size, V gene, J gene, CDR3 DNA, CDR3 protein. A D gene is named only where the DNA matches it firmly. Clone size is shown for a subset of rows, as once, few, many or a class of expanded clone.

D: .; size: many; V: TRBV13; J: TRBJ1-2; DNA: TGTGCCAGCAGTCGTCGGCAGGACTATGGCTACACCTTC; CDR3: CASSRRQDYGYTF
D: .; size: many; V: TRBV5-1; J: TRBJ1-1; DNA: TGCGCCAGCAGCTTCGAGGGCAGTACCTATGAAGCTTTCTTT; CDR3: CASSFEGSTYEAFF
D: TRBD1; size: few; V: TRBV12-3/TRBV12-4; J: TRBJ1-2; DNA: TGTGCCAGCAGCCCCCGGACAGGAGGCGGCTACACCTTC; CDR3: CASSPRTGGGYTF
D: TRBD1; size: many; V: TRBV7-3; J: TRBJ2-3; DNA: TGTGCCAGCAGCTTAATCCGGGACAGGGGGTATACAGATACGCAGTATTTT; CDR3: CASSLIRDRGYTDTQYF
D: .; size: many; V: TRBV11-2; J: TRBJ2-5; DNA: TGTGCCAGCATGCTACTAGAGACCCAGTACTTC; CDR3: CASMLLETQYF
D: .; size: many; V: TRBV28; J: TRBJ1-5; DNA: TGTGCCAGCAGTTTGGTCCATCAGCCCCAGCATTTT; CDR3: CASSLVHQPQHF
D: .; size: many; V: TRBV7-2; J: TRBJ1-1; DNA: TGTGCCAGCAGGACGGATGTGAACACTGAAGCTTTCTTT; CDR3: CASRTDVNTEAFF
D: TRBD1; size: many; V: TRBV6-1; J: TRBJ2-3; DNA: TGTGCCAGCAGGTTACGACAGGGGATCAGGACAGATACGCAGTATTTT; CDR3: CASRLRQGIRTDTQYF
D: TRBD1; size: .; V: TRBV5-1; J: TRBJ2-5; DNA: TGCGCCAGCAGCCCCGGGACAGGGGGCGCAGTTGAATGGGAGACCCAGTACTTC; CDR3: CASSPGTGGAVEWETQYF
D: TRBD2; size: many; V: TRBV7-9; J: TRBJ2-7; DNA: TGTGCCAGCAGCCACTCTAGCGGAAGCTACGAGCAGTACTTC; CDR3: CASSHSSGSYEQYF
D: TRBD1; size: few; V: TRBV5-1; J: TRBJ2-3; DNA: TGCGCCAGCAGCCTAGAGGGGACAGTGGGGCCAGATACGCAGTATTTT; CDR3: CASSLEGTVGPDTQYF
D: TRBD2; size: .; V: TRBV2; J: TRBJ2-5; DNA: TGTGCCAGCAGTGAAGGACTAGCGGGGGACCTATTCCGGGGGACCCAGTACTTC; CDR3: CASSEGLAGDLFRGTQYF
D: .; size: many; V: TRBV12-3/TRBV12-4; J: TRBJ1-2; DNA: .; CDR3: CASSTSGAGYTF
D: .; size: few; V: TRBV28; J: TRBJ2-2; DNA: TGTGCCAGCAGCCCCGGGGAGTATGACACCGGGGAGCTGTTTTTT; CDR3: CASSPGEYDTGELFF
D: TRBD1; size: .; V: TRBV5-4; J: TRBJ1-4; DNA: TGTGCCAGCAGCCCCGGGACAGTGGGTGAAAAACTGTTTTTT; CDR3: CASSPGTVGEKLFF
D: .; size: many; V: TRBV5-6; J: TRBJ2-1; DNA: TGTGCCAGCAGCCAGGGGTGGAATGAGCAGTTCTTC; CDR3: CASSQGWNEQFF
D: TRBD1; size: few; V: TRBV20-1; J: TRBJ2-7; DNA: TGCAGTGCTGACCCCGGGACAGGTTTTTCCTACGAGCAGTACTTC; CDR3: CSADPGTGFSYEQYF
D: .; size: .; V: TRBV19; J: TRBJ1-3; DNA: TGTGCCAGTACCCCTCTGGACTCTGGAAACACCATATATTTT; CDR3: CASTPLDSGNTIYF
D: TRBD2; size: .; V: TRBV4-1; J: TRBJ2-7; DNA: TGCGCCAGCAGCCAAGTGCTAGCGGACACCTACGAGCAGTACTTC; CDR3: CASSQVLADTYEQYF
D: .; size: many; V: TRBV6-2/TRBV6-3; J: TRBJ2-1; DNA: TGTGCCAGCAGCAGACCGAACAATGAGCAGTTCTTC; CDR3: CASSRPNNEQFF
D: .; size: many; V: TRBV12-3/TRBV12-4; J: TRBJ1-1; DNA: TGTGCCAGCAGTTTTAGTTTAAGGAGGGCTGAAGCTTTCTTT; CDR3: CASSFSLRRAEAFF
D: .; size: many; V: TRBV11-2; J: TRBJ2-1; DNA: TGTGCCAGCAGCTCCCTAACGGGTTACAATGAGCAGTTCTTC; CDR3: CASSSLTGYNEQFF
D: .; size: many; V: TRBV12-3/TRBV12-4; J: TRBJ2-7; DNA: TGTGCCAGCAGTTTATTCTATGGGAGCTACGAGCAGTACTTC; CDR3: CASSLFYGSYEQYF
D: .; size: many; V: TRBV5-5; J: TRBJ2-6; DNA: TGTGCCAGCAGCTTGGCAGATGCTGGGGCCAACGTCCTGACTTTC; CDR3: CASSLADAGANVLTF
D: .; size: many; V: TRBV3-1; J: TRBJ2-7; DNA: TGTGCCAGCAGTCCGTACCGGGACTCGTCCTACGAGCAGTACTTC; CDR3: CASSPYRDSSYEQYF
D: TRBD1; size: .; V: TRBV20-1; J: TRBJ2-1; DNA: TGCAGTGCTAGAGATCTGAGACAGGGCGTCAATGAGCAGTTCTTC; CDR3: CSARDLRQGVNEQFF
D: TRBD1; size: few; V: TRBV6-5; J: TRBJ1-1; DNA: TGTGCCAGCAGCCGGGACAGAGATAACACTGAAGCTTTCTTT; CDR3: CASSRDRDNTEAFF
D: TRBD1; size: many; V: TRBV29-1; J: TRBJ1-2; DNA: TGCAGCGTTGCCCGAGGACAGGGGGAAGATGGCTACACCTTC; CDR3: CSVARGQGEDGYTF